This TCR beta chain was recovered during a study of cytomegalovirus exposure and HLA in healthy donors. The wider study: An early data release held 75 million to 100 million unique TCRs from HLA-typed donors.

Note on this clone: Its target is unknown.

Study outcomes and limitations: HLA-A and HLA-B allele assignments for most subjects were reportedly predicted accurately using TCR beta sequences. Association of a missense DCLRE1C variant with TCR beta V- and J-gene trimming was reported in a later analysis.

PCR involved 60 Vbeta and 13 Jbeta primers. Produced via immunoSEQ multiplex PCR; TCRdb's table is partial and in-frame only. The sample includes 150,000 to 250,000 clones, around 81% seen only once; the top ten take about 2.1%. V was pared by 8 bases and J by 1 base, with 12 bases between. The CDR3 extends over 14 amino acids. CDR1 ENHRY and CDR2 SYGVKD come from the germline V gene. The rearrangement links TRBV10-3 to TRBJ1-5; possible D gene TRBD1, 5 bases. Specimen: PBMCs. This clonotype was obtained from a young man in good health and CMV-seronegative. The CDR3 DNA reads TGTGCCATCCGACGGGGGGGAAGCAATCAGCCCCAGCATTTT. Amino acid sequence: CAIRRGGSNQPQHF.